The T cell receptor beta chain described here comes from a study of blood T cell repertoires in COVID-19. With V trimmed by 6 bases and J by 4 bases, 7 bases remained unmatched. Germline V gene data show CDR1 as SNHLY and CDR2 as FYNNEI. This CDR3 has 14 residues. This clone turned up a few times. Membership in each cohort depended on participant-reported clinical history. TCRdb's copy holds only in-frame clones and misses some; the assay was immunoSEQ multiplex PCR. Of about 400,000 clones in the sample, 88% were seen once. The chain links TRBV2 to TRBJ2-7; 9 nucleotides match TRBD1. The source is a woman aged 40 to 50 with acute COVID-19. What was sequenced was PBMCs or T cells enriched from blood (not recorded which). In DNA, the CDR3 is TGTGCCAGCAGGCTCGGGACAGGGAATTACGAGCAGTACTTC. The encoded protein is CASRLGTGNYEQYF.